The text below deals with one T cell receptor beta chain. As originally analysed: Researchers report that nucleated cell counts were estimated from reference gene primer amplification. TCRdb's table, derived via immunoSEQ multiplex PCR, lists solely in-frame clones and lacks some. For V, J and clone size, that table is used; D and trimming come from the DNA. The sample has 160,000 or so clones, over 90% seen once. The CDR3 has 15 residues. The germline V and J ends were trimmed by 2 bases and 6 bases, with 14 bases remaining between them. The germline V gene encodes CDR1 SNHLY and CDR2 FYNNEI. Followed over time, Seattle patients had been enrolled while infection was active. This sample stems from a study of blood T cell repertoires in COVID-19. On the study more broadly: Sites in the United States, Italy and Spain provided acute and convalescent COVID-19 samples.

The sample was peripheral blood. This sequence joins TRBV2 and TRBJ2-1; D might be TRBD1 (5 bases). The origin of this receptor is a woman aged 55-70 years with COVID-19, enrolled during active disease. CDR3: CASSELGQSSNEQFF. CDR3 DNA sequence: TGTGCCAGCAGTGAACTGGGGCAGAGCTCCAATGAGCAGTTCTTC. The variable domain in full, completed from reference TRBV2 and TRBJ2-1, reads EPEVTQTPSHQVTQMGQEVILRCVPISNHLYFYWYRQILGQKVEFLVSFYNNEISEKSEIFDDQFSVERPDGSNFTLKIRSTKLEDSAMYFCASSELGQSSNEQFFGPGTRLTVL.